These 15 T cell receptor beta chains share one sample of origin, sequenced in a study of T cell changes during pregnancy in multiple sclerosis. The table came from immunoSEQ multiplex PCR; TCRdb's copy has only in-frame clones and leaves some out. The data show around 51,000 clones, about 92% seen once. The sample here was peripheral blood, taken in the second trimester of pregnancy. These receptors were taken from a female donor with multiple sclerosis, enrolled in a pregnancy study.

A single count supports this clone. The chain joins TRBV28 to TRBJ2-3; 10 bases are shared with TRBD1. Germline values: CDR1 MDHEN, CDR2 SYDVKM. The CDR3 sequence is 16 residues long. J lost 6 bases, V lost 6 bases, and 12 bases had no gene match. The CDR3 is CASSHRQGARRDTQYF. The CDR3 region has the DNA TGTGCCAGCAGCCACAGACAGGGGGCGAGGAGGGATACGCAGTATTTT.

CDR3 DNA: TGTGCCAGCAGCCTAGTGGCCAATATGAACACTGAAGCTTTCTTT. Translated: CASSLVANMNTEAFF. The rearrangement uses TRBV28 and TRBJ1-1; D is ambiguous. The length of the CDR3 is 15 residues. V lost 6 bases, J lost 0 bases, and 14 bases lay in between. The germline gives CDR1 MDHEN, CDR2 SYDVKM.

The V call is TRBV19, the J call TRBJ1-1, with 8 positions matching TRBD1. The CDR3 totals 13 residues. Germline lookup yields CDR1 LNHDA and CDR2 SQIVND (reference sequence). Unmatched junction bases numbered 1, after V lost 6 bases and J lost 1 base. The CDR3, as DNA: TGTGCCAGTAGAGGACAGGGGAACACTGAAGCTTTCTTT. This translates into CASRGQGNTEAFF.

This chain joins TRBV19 and TRBJ1-4, with a tentative D call TRBD1 (5 bases). This CDR3 contains 13 residues. The germline gives CDR1 LNHDA, CDR2 SQIVND (reference sequence). V lost 0 bases to trimming and J lost 6 bases, with 5 bases between them. The CDR3 is CASSIDRDEKLFF. The CDR3 bases are TGTGCCAGTAGTATAGACAGGGATGAAAAACTGTTTTTT. The full variable domain, in which reference TRBV19 and TRBJ1-4 provide the parts outside the CDR3, is DGGITQSPKYLFRKEGQNVTLSCEQNLNHDAMYWYRQDPGQGLRLIYYSQIVNDFQKGDIAEGYSVSREKKESFPLTVTSAQKNPTAFYLCASSIDRDEKLFFGSGTQLSVL.

The chain joins TRBV27 to TRBJ1-1; D perhaps matches TRBD1 (5 bases). The CDR3 runs to 14 residues. Germline V lookup: CDR1 MNHEY, CDR2 SMNVEV (reference sequence). The ends were cut back, 6 bases at V and 5 bases at J, with 16 bases in the middle. CDR3 nucleotide sequence: TGTGCCAGCAGATTGGGTAGGGGCCAGACTGAAGCTTTCTTT. It specifies CASRLGRGQTEAFF.

This clone was seen once. The rearrangement links TRBV23-1 to TRBJ1-1; D is unresolved. TRBV23-1 is an ORF, and what it does is uncertain. Trimming removed 0 bases from V and 1 base from J, with 6 bases in between. The CDR3 is 14 residues long. The CDR3 spells CASSQSYRNTEAFF. CDR3 coding DNA: TGCGCCAGCAGTCAATCGTACAGGAACACTGAAGCTTTCTTT.

The CDR3 DNA sequence: TGCGCCAGCAGCTTGGCCGAACAGGGCCACTACGAGCAGTACTTC. This codes for CASSLAEQGHYEQYF. The chain joins TRBV5-1 to TRBJ2-7; TRBD1 is a possible D gene (6 bases). The CDR3 runs 15 residues. The germline V gene encodes CDR1 SGHRS and CDR2 YFSETQ. V lost 0 bases and J 3 bases, leaving 13 bases between the germline ends.

The chain joins TRBV30 to TRBJ2-3; possibly TRBD2 for D (5 bases). Germline assignment: CDR1 GTSNPN and CDR2 SVGIG (reference sequence). The V end lost 0 bases, the J end lost 6 bases, and 10 bases lay between the germline ends. CDR3 length: 13 residues. The CDR3 loop reads CAWSVTGWDTQYF. CDR3 in DNA: TGTGCCTGGAGTGTAACGGGGTGGGATACGCAGTATTTT. The entire variable domain, with the rest obtained from reference TRBV30 and TRBJ2-3, is as follows: SQTIHQWPATLVQPVGSPLSLECTVEGTSNPNLYWYRQAAGRGLQLLFYSVGIGQISSEVPQNLSASRPQDRQFILSSKKLLLSDSGFYLCAWSVTGWDTQYFGPGTRLTVL.

The genes are TRBV7-9 and TRBJ2-5; TRBD2 is a possible D gene (6 bases). Between the trimmed V and J ends, which lost 5 bases and 2 bases, there was a span of 18 bases. The length of the CDR3 is 16 residues. Looked up from germline, CDR1 is SEHNR and CDR2 is FQNEAQ (reference sequence). DNA of the CDR3: TGTGCCAGCAGCGCCACGGTCGCGGGATTACAAGAGACCCAGTACTTC. It encodes CASSATVAGLQETQYF.

The chain employs TRBV11-3 and TRBJ1-2; 7 bases match TRBD1. The length of the CDR3 is 14 residues. J lost 0 bases, V lost 4 bases, and 2 bases had no gene match. Germline CDR1 reads SGHNT; CDR2 reads YENEEA. CDR3 region: CASSSTGANYGYTF. The CDR3 region has the DNA TGTGCCAGCAGCTCTACAGGGGCTAACTATGGCTACACCTTC.

The rearrangement links TRBV11-1 to TRBJ2-1; a possible D gene is TRBD1 (6 bases). Trimming took off 6 bases at V and 5 bases at J, with 17 bases between the two ends. The CDR3 length is 15 residues. CDR1 is SGHAT, CDR2 FQDESV, per germline (reference sequence). For the CDR3, the DNA is TGTGCCAGCAGAATAGACAGGCTGGTCCACAATGAGCAGTTCTTC. This gives the protein CASRIDRLVHNEQFF.

This clone was found once. J is TRBJ1-1 and V is TRBV30, with TRBD1 matching over 8 bases. The CDR3 length is 13 residues. Trimming at V came to 0 bases and at J to 13 bases, leaving 10 bases not matched to a gene. Germline V gene sequence: CDR1 GTSNPN, CDR2 SVGIG (reference sequence). CDR3 protein: CAWSVIGQGNVFF. CDR3 nucleotides: TGTGCCTGGAGTGTAATAGGACAGGGCAATGTTTTCTTT.

The chain links TRBV21-1 to TRBJ2-5; the table names TRBD1, a call not compared with the DNA. TRBV21-1 is a recognized pseudogene. This CDR3 spans 15 amino acids. CDR3 in amino acids: CASSRRQGSQETQYF. CDR3 coding DNA: TGTGCCAGCAGCAGACGACAGGGGTCCCAAGAGACCCAGTACTTC.

The V and J genes are TRBV7-3 and TRBJ2-1, with 10 bases lining up with TRBD2. The V and J ends lost 2 bases and 8 bases, in that order; junction bases with no gene match: 6. The CDR3 runs 15 residues. Germline values: CDR1 SGHTA, CDR2 FQGTGA. The CDR3 coding sequence is TGTGCCAGCAGCTTACTAGCGGGAGCTATCCATGAGCAGTTCTTC. Encoded protein: CASSLLAGAIHEQFF.

In its sample, this clone was seen a few times. The chain links TRBV5-4 to TRBJ1-2, with 8 bases identical to TRBD1. V dropped 0 bases and J dropped 14; count of bases not matched to a gene: 15. The CDR3 sequence is 15 residues long. The V gene's germline CDR1 is SGHNT and CDR2 YYREEE (reference sequence). The CDR3 DNA is TGTGCCAGCAGCTTGGCGGGGTCCGGACAGGGAGGAAATACCTTC. Translating it yields CASSLAGSGQGGNTF. The entire variable domain, with the rest obtained from reference TRBV5-4 and TRBJ1-2, is as follows: ETGVTQSPTHLIKTRGQQVTLRCSSQSGHNTVSWYQQALGQGPQFIFQYYREEENGRGNFPPRFSGLQFPNYSSELNVNALELDDSALYLCASSLAGSGQGGNTFGSGTRLTVV.